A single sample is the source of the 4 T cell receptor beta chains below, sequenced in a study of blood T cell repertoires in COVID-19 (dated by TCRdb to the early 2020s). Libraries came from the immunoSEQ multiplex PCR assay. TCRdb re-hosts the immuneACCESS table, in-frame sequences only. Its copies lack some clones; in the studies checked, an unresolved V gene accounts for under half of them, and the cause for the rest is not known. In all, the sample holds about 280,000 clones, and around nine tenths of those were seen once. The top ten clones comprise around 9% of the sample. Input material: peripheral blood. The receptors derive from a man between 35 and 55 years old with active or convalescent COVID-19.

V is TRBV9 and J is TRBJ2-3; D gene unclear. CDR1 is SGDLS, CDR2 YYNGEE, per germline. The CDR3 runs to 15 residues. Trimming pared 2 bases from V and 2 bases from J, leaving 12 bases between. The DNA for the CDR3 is TGTGCCAGCAGCGTGGAGACCAGAGTCACAGATACGCAGTATTTT. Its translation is CASSVETRVTDTQYF.

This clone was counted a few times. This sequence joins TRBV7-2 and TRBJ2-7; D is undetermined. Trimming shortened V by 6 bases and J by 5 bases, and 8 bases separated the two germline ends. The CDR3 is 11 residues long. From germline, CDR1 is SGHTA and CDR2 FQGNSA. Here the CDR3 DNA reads TGTGCCAGCAGTCCTTTTGACGAGCAGTACTTC. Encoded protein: CASSPFDEQYF.

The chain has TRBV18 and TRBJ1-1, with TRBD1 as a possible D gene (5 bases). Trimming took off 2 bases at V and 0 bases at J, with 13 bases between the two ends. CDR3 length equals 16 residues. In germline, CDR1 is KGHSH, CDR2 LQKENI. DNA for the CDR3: TGTGCCAGCTCACCATTCTCTGACAGTCTGAACACTGAAGCTTTCTTT. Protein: CASSPFSDSLNTEAFF.

CDR3: CASRDRGPYGYTF. The CDR3 region has the DNA TGTGCCAGCAGGGACAGGGGTCCCTATGGCTACACCTTC. This chain joins TRBV6-5 and TRBJ1-2, with TRBD1 identical over 9 bases. J gave up 4 bases and V 6 bases, and 3 bases lay outside the gene matches. This CDR3 comprises 13 residues. Germline CDR1 is MNHEY and CDR2 is SVGAGI.